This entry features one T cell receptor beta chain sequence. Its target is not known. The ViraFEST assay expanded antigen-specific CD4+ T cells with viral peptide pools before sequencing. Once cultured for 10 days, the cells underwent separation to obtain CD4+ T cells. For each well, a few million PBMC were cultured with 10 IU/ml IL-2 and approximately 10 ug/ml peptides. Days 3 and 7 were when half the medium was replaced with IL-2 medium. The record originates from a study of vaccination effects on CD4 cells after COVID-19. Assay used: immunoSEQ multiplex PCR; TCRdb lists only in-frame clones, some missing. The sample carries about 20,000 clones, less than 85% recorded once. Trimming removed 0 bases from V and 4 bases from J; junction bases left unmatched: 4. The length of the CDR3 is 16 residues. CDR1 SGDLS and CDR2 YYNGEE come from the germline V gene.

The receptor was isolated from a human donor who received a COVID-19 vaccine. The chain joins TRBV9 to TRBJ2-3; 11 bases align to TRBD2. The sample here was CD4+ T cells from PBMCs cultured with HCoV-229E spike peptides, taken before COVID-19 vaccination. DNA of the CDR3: TGTGCCAGCAGCGTAGGGCTAGCGGGGGGATCAGATACGCAGTATTTT. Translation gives CASSVGLAGGSDTQYF.